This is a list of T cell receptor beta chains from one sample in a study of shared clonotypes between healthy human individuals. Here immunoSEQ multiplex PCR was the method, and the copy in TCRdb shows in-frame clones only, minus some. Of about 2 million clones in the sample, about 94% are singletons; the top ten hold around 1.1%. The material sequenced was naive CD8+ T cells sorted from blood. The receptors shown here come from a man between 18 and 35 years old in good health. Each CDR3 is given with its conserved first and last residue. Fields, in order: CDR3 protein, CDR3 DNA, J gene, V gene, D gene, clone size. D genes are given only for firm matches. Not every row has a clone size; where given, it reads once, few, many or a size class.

CDR3: CASGFEDRGHEQYF; DNA: TGCGCCAGCGGCTTTGAGGACAGGGGGCACGAGCAGTACTTC; J: TRBJ2-7; V: TRBV4-1; D: TRBD1; size: .
CDR3: CASSLEGTTEAFF; DNA: TGTGCCAGCAGCTTGGAAGGGACCACTGAAGCTTTCTTT; J: TRBJ1-1; V: TRBV5-6; D: .; size: .
CDR3: CAWEHSGGTDTQYF; DNA: TGTGCCTGGGAACACAGCGGGGGTACAGATACGCAGTATTTT; J: TRBJ2-3; V: TRBV30; D: TRBD2; size: .
CDR3: CASSLGLAGELVNEQYF; DNA: TGTGCCAGCAGCTTGGGACTAGCGGGAGAGTTGGTCAACGAGCAGTACTTC; J: TRBJ2-7; V: TRBV5-4; D: TRBD2; size: .
CDR3: CASSSSEVVHTIYF; DNA: TGTGCCAGCAGTTCCTCCGAGGTCGTTCACACCATATATTTT; J: TRBJ1-3; V: TRBV7-9; D: .; size: .
CDR3: CASRGDFMNTEAFF; DNA: TGTGCCAGCAGGGGGGACTTCATGAACACTGAAGCTTTCTTT; J: TRBJ1-1; V: TRBV28; D: .; size: .
CDR3: CASPYSYEQYF; DNA: TGTGCCAGCCCGTATTCCTACGAGCAGTACTTC; J: TRBJ2-7; V: TRBV6-7; D: .; size: .
CDR3: CAWSVKGELHF; DNA: TGTGCCTGGAGTGTAAAAGGAGAACTCCACTTT; J: TRBJ1-6; V: TRBV30; D: .; size: .
CDR3: CASSPRTGGMDEQYF; DNA: TGTGCCAGCAGCCCCCGGACAGGGGGCATGGACGAGCAGTACTTC; J: TRBJ2-7; V: TRBV28; D: TRBD1; size: .
CDR3: CASSGGQPNTGELFF; DNA: TGTGCCAGCAGTGGGGGACAGCCGAACACCGGGGAGCTGTTTTTT; J: TRBJ2-2; V: TRBV7-9; D: TRBD1; size: once
CDR3: CASSQGTGVREKLFF; DNA: TGCGCCAGCAGCCAGGGTACAGGGGTTCGGGAAAAACTGTTTTTT; J: TRBJ1-4; V: TRBV4-3; D: TRBD1; size: .
CDR3: CASSLLKGAGAFF; DNA: TGTGCCAGCAGTTTACTTAAGGGGGCAGGCGCTTTCTTT; J: TRBJ1-1; V: TRBV28; D: TRBD1; size: .
CDR3: CASSEFAYEQYF; DNA: TGTGCCAGCAGTGAGTTTGCCTACGAGCAGTACTTC; J: TRBJ2-7; V: TRBV2; D: .; size: few
CDR3: CASSPPGQILGEQYF; DNA: TGTGCCAGCAGCCCTCCGGGACAGATATTGGGCGAGCAGTACTTC; J: TRBJ2-7; V: TRBV5-6; D: TRBD1; size: .
CDR3: CASSLAVSRYEQYF; DNA: TGTGCCAGCAGCTTAGCGGTCAGCCGCTACGAGCAGTACTTC; J: TRBJ2-7; V: TRBV7-9; D: .; size: .
CDR3: CASSPTEGETQYF; DNA: TGTGCCAGCAGCCCCACAGAGGGAGAGACCCAGTACTTC; J: TRBJ2-5; V: TRBV28; D: .; size: .
CDR3: CASSYDVTYEQYF; DNA: TGTGCCAGCAGCTATGACGTTACCTACGAGCAGTACTTC; J: TRBJ2-7; V: TRBV7-9; D: .; size: .
CDR3: CSVEPGERGNEQFF; DNA: TGCAGCGTTGAACCGGGAGAGAGGGGCAATGAGCAGTTCTTC; J: TRBJ2-1; V: TRBV29-1; D: .; size: .
CDR3: CASSLWTGENQPQHF; DNA: TGTGCCAGCAGTTTATGGACAGGGGAGAATCAGCCCCAGCATTTT; J: TRBJ1-5; V: TRBV27; D: TRBD1; size: .
CDR3: CAWSRTGDSPLHF; DNA: TGTGCCTGGAGTCGGACAGGGGATTCACCCCTCCACTTT; J: TRBJ1-6; V: TRBV30; D: TRBD1; size: .
CDR3: CASSFLDSYEQYF; DNA: TGTGCCAGCAGCTTCCTCGATAGCTACGAGCAGTACTTC; J: TRBJ2-7; V: TRBV7-2; D: .; size: .
CDR3: CASSVGAKGVTEAFF; DNA: TGTGCCAGCAGCGTAGGGGCGAAAGGGGTTACTGAAGCTTTCTTT; J: TRBJ1-1; V: TRBV9; D: .; size: .
CDR3: CASSLHIGSTNEKLFF; DNA: TGTGCCAGCAGTTTACACATCGGGTCAACTAATGAAAAACTGTTTTTT; J: TRBJ1-4; V: TRBV27; D: .; size: .
CDR3: CASSLRGWGEQFF; DNA: TGTGCCAGCAGTTTGAGGGGGTGGGGTGAGCAGTTCTTC; J: TRBJ2-1; V: TRBV5-6; D: .; size: .
CDR3: CASSIVISGELFF; DNA: TGTGCCAGTAGTATAGTAATCAGCGGGGAGCTGTTTTTT; J: TRBJ2-2; V: TRBV19; D: .; size: .
CDR3: CASTRTGVNEKLFF; DNA: TGTGCCAGCACCCGGACAGGGGTTAATGAAAAACTGTTTTTT; J: TRBJ1-4; V: TRBV5-6; D: TRBD1; size: .
CDR3: CASSQEDGNYEQYF; DNA: TGCGCCAGCAGCCAAGAGGACGGTAACTACGAGCAGTACTTC; J: TRBJ2-7; V: TRBV4-3; D: .; size: .
CDR3: CASSFNMNTEAFF; DNA: TGTGCCAGCAGTTTCAACATGAACACTGAAGCTTTCTTT; J: TRBJ1-1; V: TRBV28; D: .; size: few
CDR3: CASSQATSGYEQYF; DNA: TGCGCCAGCAGCCAAGCGACTAGTGGCTACGAGCAGTACTTC; J: TRBJ2-7; V: TRBV4-3; D: .; size: .
CDR3: CASSLWGSSYNSPLHF; DNA: TGCGCCAGCAGCTTGTGGGGGAGCTCCTATAATTCACCCCTCCACTTT; J: TRBJ1-6; V: TRBV5-1; D: .; size: .
CDR3: CASSYDRVADTQYF; DNA: TGTGCCAGCAGCTATGACAGGGTAGCAGATACGCAGTATTTT; J: TRBJ2-3; V: TRBV5-6; D: TRBD1; size: .
CDR3: CASSLALAGYNEQFF; DNA: TGTGCCAGCAGCCTGGCACTAGCGGGATATAATGAGCAGTTCTTC; J: TRBJ2-1; V: TRBV11-3; D: TRBD2; size: .
CDR3: CASSTGGAGEYF; DNA: TGTGCCAGCAGTACGGGGGGGGCAGGGGAGTACTTC; J: TRBJ2-5; V: TRBV6-5; D: TRBD2; size: .
CDR3: CASSSGPYEQYF; DNA: TGTGCCAGTAGTAGCGGTCCCTACGAGCAGTACTTC; J: TRBJ2-7; V: TRBV19; D: .; size: .
CDR3: CASSSTDSSTDTQYF; DNA: TGTGCCAGCAGTTCTACCGACTCTAGCACAGATACGCAGTATTTT; J: TRBJ2-3; V: TRBV28; D: .; size: .
CDR3: CASSIWTDTDTQYF; DNA: TGTGCCAGTAGTATATGGACAGACACAGATACGCAGTATTTT; J: TRBJ2-3; V: TRBV19; D: .; size: .
CDR3: CASSLQPRNTEAFF; DNA: TGTGCCAGCAGTTTACAGCCGAGAAACACTGAAGCTTTCTTT; J: TRBJ1-1; V: TRBV27; D: .; size: .
CDR3: CASSPDRVDGHYGYTF; DNA: TGTGCCAGCAGCCCCGACAGGGTCGATGGGCACTATGGCTACACCTTC; J: TRBJ1-2; V: TRBV13; D: TRBD1; size: .
CDR3: CASSPLLEAGFEQYF; DNA: TGTGCCAGCAGCCCCCTTCTCGAAGCGGGGTTCGAGCAGTACTTC; J: TRBJ2-7; V: TRBV28; D: TRBD2; size: .
CDR3: CASSESMAGQETQYF; DNA: TGCGCCAGCAGTGAGTCGATGGCAGGGCAAGAGACCCAGTACTTC; J: TRBJ2-5; V: TRBV10-1; D: .; size: .
CDR3: CASSLGERAWSEQYF; DNA: TGTGCCAGCAGCTTAGGGGAGCGGGCGTGGAGCGAGCAGTACTTC; J: TRBJ2-7; V: TRBV13; D: .; size: .